This T cell receptor (beta chain) stems from a study of regulatory T cells in long-lasting Graves disease. Trimming removed 3 bases from V and 6 bases from J, with 15 bases in between. This CDR3 has 14 residues. CDR1 is MDHEN, CDR2 SYDVKM, per germline. Overall study findings and caveats: With persistent disease, TRBV28, TRBJ1-2 and TRBJ2-5 were the favored segments.

This clonotype has a count of ten or more. Its antigen is still unknown. Arm-PCR of CDR3 regions and iRepertoire HTBI primers were the basis on which TCR beta libraries were built. TCRdb called the multiplex PCR reads again in MiXCR, with one record for every CDR3 protein. The sample has 350,000 to 500,000 distinct CDR3 sequences, over 15% seen once; the top ten hold around 10%. As for time point: newly diagnosed GD, antithyroid drugs for less than 3 months. TCR sequences were obtained from RNA taken from PBMCs. A peripheral blood sample, roughly 8.5 milliliters in volume, was drawn into EDTA tubes. The same data also contributed to another study, on T cells in Graves' hyperthyroidism and ophthalmopathy.

The sample in question was peripheral blood mononuclear cells (PBMCs), obtained at new diagnosis, from a patient treated with antithyroid drugs. This sequence joins TRBV28 and TRBJ2-7; D is uncertain. This TCR was sampled from a woman in her twenties or thirties with Graves disease. The CDR3 is CASSFVGSIREQYF. The CDR3 DNA is TGTGCCAGCAGTTTTGTGGGATCGATCCGCGAGCAGTACTTC.